A single sample is the source of the 25 T cell receptor beta chains below, sequenced in a study of blood T cells in healthy people across ages. Then a second PCR, running about 6 to 11 cycles, was carried out with a sample-barcoded 5' primer and a J-beta primer mix. TCRdb used MiXCR to reprocess the 5' RACE reads, holding one entry per CDR3 protein. The repertoire holds around 850,000 distinct CDR3 sequences, with about 34% as singletons. The sequencing sample was made of blood. These receptors came from a man between 18 and 29 years old in good health.

The rearrangement joins TRBV6-6 to TRBJ1-4, with 7 bases aligning to TRBD1. V was pared by 5 bases and J by 3 bases, with 6 bases of the junction left unmatched. The CDR3 extends over 15 amino acids. Germline V gene data show CDR1 as MNHNY and CDR2 as SVGAGI (reference sequence). Here the CDR3 DNA reads TGTGCCAGCAGTGGAAGGGACAGACCTAATGAAAAACTGTTTTTT. It yields the protein CASSGRDRPNEKLFF.

This clonotype was picked up many times. The chain uses TRBV27 and TRBJ2-7, with 13 bases identical to TRBD2. In germline, CDR1 is MNHEY, CDR2 SMNVEV (reference sequence). The CDR3 consists of 15 residues. The trim removed 3 bases at V and 2 bases at J, leaving 1 base unmatched. CDR3 sequence reads: CASSLTSGGTYEQYF. In nucleotides, the CDR3 is TGTGCCAGCAGTTTGACTAGCGGGGGGACCTACGAGCAGTACTTC.

The chain has TRBV5-1 and TRBJ2-2, with D tentatively TRBD1 (6 bases). With 4 bases removed from V and 3 bases from J, the gap between germline ends came to 16 bases. The CDR3 runs to 16 residues. Germline lookup yields CDR1 SGHRS and CDR2 YFSETQ. The CDR3 protein is CASSLTGTYDTGELFF. The CDR3 bases are TGCGCCAGCAGCCTGACCGGGACATACGACACCGGGGAGCTGTTTTTT.

This clonotype was observed at least ten times. V and J are TRBV12-3 or TRBV12-4 and TRBJ2-3; 12 positions agree with TRBD2. The CDR3 loop spans 19 amino acids. The V gene end was trimmed by 3 bases and the J gene end by 4 bases; junction bases not matched to a gene: 14. CDR3: CASSFPSGGAYRSADTQYF. CDR3 DNA: TGTGCCAGCAGTTTTCCTAGCGGGGGGGCGTATAGGAGTGCAGATACGCAGTATTTT.

The rearrangement links TRBV10-3 to TRBJ2-7; 8 bases align to TRBD1. CDR3 length: 13 residues. The germline CDR1 and CDR2 sequences are ENHRY and SYGVKD. The junction had 3 bases not matched to a gene; V was cut back by 4 bases and J by 4 bases. The CDR3 region is CAISGDRGYEQYF. The CDR3 nucleotides are TGTGCCATCAGTGGTGACAGGGGATACGAGCAGTACTTC.

A few counts support this clonotype. The chain employs TRBV20-1 and TRBJ2-1; 13 nucleotides match TRBD2. Germline CDR1 and CDR2: DFQATT and SNEGSKA (reference sequence). Losses at the gene ends were 6 bases for V and 9 bases for J; bases not matched to a gene: 5. CDR3 length equals 13 residues. DNA of the CDR3: TGCAGTGCCACTAGCGGGGGGGCCTCTGAGCAGTTCTTC. Translation gives CSATSGGASEQFF.

This clonotype appeared many times. The J gene is TRBJ2-7, the V gene TRBV12-3 or TRBV12-4, with 9 bases lining up with TRBD2. Trimming cost V 1 base and J 5 bases; bases outside gene matches: 6. The CDR3 runs to 15 residues. CDR3 in DNA: TGTGCCAGCAGTTTAGGGGCTAGCGGGGAGCACGAGCAGTACTTC. This translates into CASSLGASGEHEQYF.

This clonotype was counted only a few times. V gene TRBV29-1 combines with J gene TRBJ1-5; D is undetermined. The CDR3 is 13 residues long. Germline V gene data show CDR1 as SQVTM and CDR2 as ANQGSEA. The ends were cut back, 6 bases at V and 0 bases at J, with 9 bases in the middle. The CDR3 DNA reads TGCAGCGTAACAGAGGATAGCAATCAGCCCCAGCATTTT. Its translation: CSVTEDSNQPQHF.

A few counts support this clonotype. The chain's CDR3 is CASSFLQNYGYTF. CDR3 coding DNA: TGTGCCAGCAGTTTTCTCCAGAACTATGGCTACACCTTC. This chain links TRBV12-3 or TRBV12-4 with TRBJ1-2, with D unclear. Trimming took off 3 bases at V and 2 bases at J, with 7 bases between the two ends. CDR3 size: 13 residues.

This chain connects TRBV5-1 to TRBJ1-2; D is possibly TRBD1 (6 bases). Germline V lookup: CDR1 SGHRS, CDR2 YFSETQ. The ends were cut back, 4 bases at V and 8 bases at J, with 18 bases in the middle. The CDR3 has 14 amino acids. The CDR3 DNA follows: TGCGCCAGCAGCGCAGACAGGACTTCTGGAGGCTACACCTTC. Its translation is CASSADRTSGGYTF. The full variable domain, rest sourced from reference TRBV5-1 and TRBJ1-2, is KAGVTQTPRYLIKTRGQQVTLSCSPISGHRSVSWYQQTPGQGLQFLFEYFSETQRNKGNFPGRFSGRQFSNSRSEMNVSTLELGDSALYLCASSADRTSGGYTFGSGTRLTVV.

As concerns this clonotype: In this CDR3 the conserved last residue, phenylalanine or tryptophan, is missing, so a read error is likely. The chain couples TRBV12-3 or TRBV12-4 to TRBJ2-1, with D maybe TRBD2 (5 bases). The CDR3 contains 14 residues. Trimming shortened V by 11 bases and J by 4 bases, and 18 bases separated the two germline ends. In nucleotides, the CDR3 is TGTGCCTGCCAGCGGAGATCAGGTTACAATGAGCAGTTCTTA. Residues: CACQRRSGYNEQFL.

The genes are TRBV12-3 or TRBV12-4 and TRBJ2-1, with 7 bases matching TRBD1. The V gene end was trimmed by 6 bases and the J gene end by 4 bases; junction bases not matched to a gene: 9. CDR3 length: 15 amino acids. CDR3 sequence: CASRTGTDIYNEQFF. The CDR3 DNA follows: TGTGCCAGCAGAACCGGGACAGATATTTACAATGAGCAGTTCTTC.

The chain carries TRBV5-1 and TRBJ2-5; perhaps D is TRBD1 or TRBD2 (5 bases each). CDR3 length equals 14 residues. Germline lookup yields CDR1 SGHRS and CDR2 YFSETQ. Trimming shortened V by 7 bases and J by 2 bases, and 15 bases separated the two germline ends. CDR3 coding DNA: TGCGCCAGCGGATTCCTGGGACCACAAGAGACCCAGTACTTC. Protein: CASGFLGPQETQYF.

The CDR3 region has the DNA TGCAGTGCTAGAGATCCACTCCGGGCCCCCGGTTTAAACCCAGATACGCAGTATTTT. Translating it yields CSARDPLRAPGLNPDTQYF. The rearrangement uses TRBV20-1 and TRBJ2-3, with no clear D. Germline lookup yields CDR1 DFQATT and CDR2 SNEGSKA (reference sequence). The CDR3 is 19 amino acids. The germline V and J ends were trimmed by 0 bases and 4 bases, with 26 bases remaining between them.

This clonotype has a handful of counts. The rearrangement uses TRBV9 and TRBJ1-1, with a tentative D call TRBD1 (5 bases). Looked up from germline, CDR1 is SGDLS and CDR2 is YYNGEE. The CDR3 covers 11 residues. The V end lost 4 bases, the J end lost 11 bases, and 12 bases lay between the germline ends. CDR3 amino acids: CASSRGELAFF. The CDR3 DNA is TGTGCCAGCAGCCGGGGGGAGTTGGCTTTCTTT.

This clonotype was picked up a small number of times. This sequence joins TRBV20-1 and TRBJ2-1; 9 bases map to TRBD2. The J call may be in error: the DNA end matches TRBJ2-7 better. Germline assignment: CDR1 DFQATT and CDR2 SNEGSKA (reference sequence). This CDR3 spans 16 amino acids. Here the CDR3 DNA reads TGCAGTGCTAGAGCCCTAGCGGGGAGTACCTACAATGAGCAGTACTTC. Its protein is CSARALAGSTYNEQYF.

The V and J genes are TRBV20-1 and TRBJ1-5, with 10 bases matching TRBD1. The CDR3 spans 13 residues. The germline CDR1 and CDR2 sequences are DFQATT and SNEGSKA (reference sequence). V dropped 3 bases and J dropped 12; count of bases not matched to a gene: 8. CDR3 amino acids: CSARTGGGPSQHF. CDR3 DNA sequence: TGCAGTGCTAGGACAGGGGGCGGCCCCAGCCAGCATTTT.

This clonotype was counted only a few times. The CDR3 DNA sequence: TGTGCCAGCAGCCGAGAGAGGGGCGGGGGAAAATCAGATACGCAGTATTTT. Translated: CASSRERGGGKSDTQYF. This chain joins TRBV11-2 and TRBJ2-3; 7 bases agree with TRBD2. V lost 5 bases to trimming and J lost 4 bases; unmatched junction nucleotides: 15. The length of the CDR3 is 17 residues. Germline V CDR1 and CDR2: SGHAT, FQNNGV.

In its sample, this clonotype was seen a few times. The J gene is TRBJ2-3, the V gene TRBV9; 8 bases agree with TRBD2. The CDR3 is made up of 15 amino acids. Losses at the gene ends were 3 bases for V and 2 bases for J; bases not matched to a gene: 5. Germline V gene data show CDR1 as SGDLS and CDR2 as YYNGEE. The CDR3 loop reads CASSAGGGNTDTQYF. For the CDR3, the DNA is TGTGCCAGCAGCGCCGGGGGGGGTAACACAGATACGCAGTATTTT.

The V call is TRBV6-2 or TRBV6-3, the J call TRBJ1-5; D call uncertain. Germline V gene lookup returns CDR1 MNHEY and CDR2 SVGEGT. CDR3 length: 13 amino acids. Trimming removed 8 bases at V and 4 bases at J, with 12 bases between. The CDR3: CASRNPWNQPQHF. CDR3 DNA sequence: TGTGCCAGCCGAAACCCGTGGAATCAGCCCCAGCATTTT.

The chain has TRBV5-1 and TRBJ2-3; TRBD2 might be the D (6 bases). CDR3 length: 14 residues. Germline loops: CDR1 SGHRS, CDR2 YFSETQ. V lost 1 base, J lost 5 bases, and 11 bases lay in between. CDR3 sequence: CASSLRRAEDTQYF. The CDR3 DNA sequence: TGCGCCAGCAGCTTGAGGAGGGCGGAAGATACGCAGTATTTT.

V usage is TRBV30 and J usage is TRBJ2-3, with TRBD1 matching 7 bases. Germline loops: CDR1 GTSNPN, CDR2 SVGIG (reference sequence). With 2 bases clipped from V and 0 bases from J, the junction kept 5 bases outside the gene matches. The CDR3 runs 15 residues. CDR3 in DNA: TGTGCCTGGAGTTCCGGGACAGCAAGCACAGATACGCAGTATTTT. Translation gives CAWSSGTASTDTQYF.

V and J are TRBV7-9 and TRBJ2-7; D is unresolved. The CDR3 sequence is 13 residues long. Germline V gene lookup returns CDR1 SEHNR and CDR2 FQNEAQ (reference sequence). V lost 1 base and J lost 2, with 6 bases in between. The CDR3 sequence: CASSLEGPYEQYF. In nucleotides, the CDR3 is TGTGCCAGCAGCTTAGAGGGCCCCTACGAGCAGTACTTC. The full variable domain, its missing parts supplied by reference TRBV7-9 and TRBJ2-7, is DTGVSQNPRHKITKRGQNVTFRCDPISEHNRLYWYRQTLGQGPEFLTYFQNEAQLEKSRLLSDRFSAERPKGSFSTLEIQRTEQGDSAMYLCASSLEGPYEQYFGPGTRLTVT.

The CDR3 DNA is TGTGCCAGCACTCCCGAGGGGCGGGGGGGCCAGGATGATGAGCAGTTCTTC. Protein: CASTPEGRGGQDDEQFF. The chain has TRBV6-2 or TRBV6-3 and TRBJ2-1; the match to TRBD2 covers 9 bases. V lost 7 bases and J lost 8; bases outside the gene matches: 18. The CDR3 contains 17 residues. In germline, CDR1 is MNHEY, CDR2 SVGEGT.

V usage is TRBV29-1 and J usage is TRBJ2-5; 10 bases match TRBD2. J lost 5 bases, V lost 5 bases, and 11 bases had no gene match. Germline-derived CDR1 and CDR2 are SQVTM and ANQGSEA. CDR3 length: 15 amino acids. CDR3 nucleotide sequence: TGCAGCGTTATGCCGTCTAGCGGGGGAGGTGAGACCCAGTACTTC. Protein product: CSVMPSSGGGETQYF.